These T cell receptor beta chains were read from a single sample in a study of blood T cell repertoires in COVID-19. Sequenced by immunoSEQ multiplex PCR; TCRdb stores in-frame clones only, minus some. The data show roughly 97,000 clones, just over 90% seen once. The sequenced sample was peripheral blood. The origin of the receptors is a man in his sixties with acute or convalescent COVID-19. Each CDR3 is given with its conserved first and last residue. The order of the fields is J gene, V gene, D gene, clone size, CDR3 protein, CDR3 DNA. A D gene is named only where the DNA matches it firmly. Expanded clones are given a class, and other clones once, few, many or no size at all.

TRBJ1-1,TRBV12-3/TRBV12-4,NA,once,CASMRLPGAEAFF,TGTGCCAGCATGCGACTCCCGGGAGCTGAAGCTTTCTTT
TRBJ2-1,TRBV28,TRBD2,NA,CASSSRLASSWDEQFF,TGTGCCAGCAGTTCTAGACTAGCCTCGAGCTGGGATGAGCAGTTCTTC
TRBJ1-3,TRBV19,NA,NA,CASTPYSGNTIYF,TGTGCCAGTACACCCTACTCTGGAAACACCATATATTTT
TRBJ1-2,TRBV19,NA,NA,CASSITGNYGYTF,TGTGCCAGTAGTATCACCGGGAACTATGGCTACACCTTC
TRBJ1-2,TRBV7-9,TRBD1,once,CASNPGQGHNYGYTF,TGTGCCAGCAACCCGGGACAGGGACATAACTATGGCTACACCTTC
TRBJ1-3,TRBV19,TRBD1,NA,CASSAGQGFSGNTIYF,TGTGCCAGTAGTGCGGGACAGGGTTTTTCTGGAAACACCATATATTTT
TRBJ1-6,TRBV6-5,TRBD1,NA,CANGQGSSYNSPLHF,TGTGCCAACGGACAGGGGAGCTCCTATAATTCACCCCTCCACTTT
TRBJ1-1,TRBV19,NA,NA,CASSMARNTEAFF,TGTGCCAGTAGTATGGCCCGGAACACTGAAGCTTTCTTT
TRBJ1-2,TRBV5-1,NA,once,CASSLAGSYGYTF,TGCGCCAGCAGCTTGGCAGGATCCTATGGCTACACCTTC
TRBJ2-2,TRBV7-2,TRBD1,NA,CASSLKGAGTGNTGELFF,TGTGCCAGCAGCTTAAAGGGGGCCGGGACAGGGAACACCGGGGAGCTGTTTTTT
TRBJ1-5,TRBV7-9,TRBD1,once,CASSEGTVSNQPQHF,TGTGCCAGCAGCGAAGGGACAGTCAGCAATCAGCCCCAGCATTTT
TRBJ2-7,TRBV12-3/TRBV12-4,NA,NA,CASSPQDNTEQYF,TGTGCCAGCAGTCCCCAGGACAACACCGAGCAGTACTTC
TRBJ1-2,TRBV5-8,NA,NA,CASSLGGTGYTF,TGTGCCAGCAGCTTGGGTGGCACAGGCTACACCTTC
TRBJ2-3,TRBV5-1,TRBD2,NA,CASSEGLAVRDTQYF,TGCGCCAGCAGCGAGGGACTAGCGGTTCGAGATACGCAGTATTTT
TRBJ1-6,TRBV30,TRBD1,NA,CAWSAGTASPLHF,TGTGCCTGGAGTGCAGGGACAGCCTCACCCCTCCACTTT
TRBJ2-5,TRBV5-1,TRBD1,NA,CASSLGEIGGAETQYF,TGCGCCAGCAGCTTGGGGGAGATAGGGGGCGCGGAGACCCAGTACTTC
TRBJ2-1,TRBV20-1,TRBD2,NA,CSVKRGNEQFF,TGCAGTGTTAAGCGGGGAAATGAGCAGTTCTTC
TRBJ2-1,TRBV6-5,TRBD1,NA,CASRTQGAGDNEQFF,TGTGCCAGCAGGACACAGGGGGCAGGGGACAATGAGCAGTTCTTC
TRBJ2-2,TRBV6-8,TRBD2,once,CATKGRGKSGELFF,TGTGCCACAAAGGGGAGGGGTAAGTCCGGGGAGCTGTTTTTT
TRBJ2-5,TRBV2,TRBD1,NA,CASGLQGVLGTQYF,TGTGCCAGCGGACTCCAGGGGGTCCTAGGGACCCAGTACTTC
TRBJ1-2,TRBV7-8,NA,NA,CASTWREGVFLNYGYTF,TGTGCCAGCACTTGGAGGGAAGGAGTATTTCTTAACTATGGCTACACCTTC
TRBJ1-1,TRBV5-4,NA,few,CASSLVGRGGTEAFF,TGTGCCAGCAGCTTGGTAGGCAGGGGCGGTACTGAAGCTTTCTTT
TRBJ2-1,TRBV29-1,NA,NA,CSVGRGHYNEQFF,TGCAGCGTTGGTCGGGGACACTACAATGAGCAGTTCTTC
TRBJ1-4,TRBV10-3,NA,NA,CAISEPGNEKLFF,TGTGCCATCAGTGAGCCGGGGAATGAAAAACTGTTTTTT
TRBJ1-2,TRBV5-1,NA,NA,CASSVTNSGGYGYTF,TGCGCCAGCAGCGTTACGAATTCCGGCGGCTATGGCTACACCTTC
TRBJ1-2,TRBV19,NA,NA,CASNTEGGTPNGYTF,TGTGCCAGTAACACCGAGGGAGGGACACCTAATGGCTACACCTTC
TRBJ2-1,TRBV13,NA,NA,CASSRFDEQFF,TGTGCCAGCAGCCGTTTCGATGAGCAGTTCTTC
TRBJ1-2,TRBV29-1,TRBD1,NA,CSVGDRGQANYGYTF,TGCAGCGTGGGGGACAGGGGACAAGCTAACTATGGCTACACCTTC
TRBJ1-1,TRBV11-2,TRBD1,NA,CASSPSTGWSPNTEAFF,TGTGCCAGCAGCCCGTCGACAGGGTGGTCCCCGAACACTGAAGCTTTCTTT
TRBJ1-1,TRBV12-3/TRBV12-4,TRBD1,once,CASRLDRAEAFF,TGTGCCAGCAGGCTCGACAGGGCTGAAGCTTTCTTT
TRBJ2-5,TRBV6-6,TRBD1,NA,CASNQADRGETQYF,TGTGCCAGCAATCAGGCCGACAGGGGTGAGACCCAGTACTTC
TRBJ2-3,TRBV3-1/TRBV3-2,TRBD2,NA,CASSLRPGGARDTQYF,TGTGCCAGCAGCCTCCGACCCGGGGGGGCTCGGGATACGCAGTATTTT
TRBJ1-2,TRBV7-9,NA,NA,CASSLATAYKKTYGYTF,TGTGCCAGCAGCTTAGCCACAGCATACAAAAAAACCTATGGCTACACCTTC
TRBJ1-2,TRBV7-2,TRBD1,NA,CASRRDRTANYGYTF,TGTGCCAGCAGGCGGGACAGGACGGCTAACTATGGCTACACCTTC
TRBJ2-1,TRBV4-1,TRBD2,NA,CASSQEYTSGGEQFF,TGCGCCAGCAGCCAAGAGTACACTAGCGGGGGGGAGCAGTTCTTC
TRBJ2-3,TRBV5-6,TRBD1,NA,CASSPLGQGNTDTQYF,TGTGCCAGCAGCCCCCTCGGACAGGGTAACACAGATACGCAGTATTTT
TRBJ1-2,TRBV5-1,TRBD1,NA,CASSSTGTGDGYTF,TGCGCCAGCAGCTCGACCGGGACAGGGGATGGCTACACCTTC
TRBJ1-3,TRBV6-5,TRBD1,NA,CASSPGGVGNTIYF,TGTGCCAGCAGCCCAGGGGGCGTTGGAAACACCATATATTTT
TRBJ1-5,TRBV18,NA,NA,CASSHGSNQPQHF,TGTGCCAGCTCACACGGGAGCAATCAGCCCCAGCATTTT
TRBJ2-3,TRBV5-1,NA,NA,CASSLEQGLDTQYF,TGCGCCAGCAGCTTGGAGCAGGGCCTGGATACGCAGTATTTT
TRBJ1-4,TRBV7-9,TRBD1,NA,CASSFLPGTGTEKLFF,TGTGCCAGCAGCTTCCTCCCCGGGACAGGGACTGAAAAACTGTTTTTT
TRBJ2-7,TRBV3-1/TRBV3-2,TRBD1,NA,CASSHYTGQGGEQYF,TGTGCCAGCAGCCATTACACCGGACAGGGCGGCGAGCAGTACTTC
TRBJ1-3,TRBV7-9,TRBD1,NA,CASSFGTGTIYF,TGTGCCAGCAGCTTTGGGACAGGGACCATATATTTT
TRBJ1-6,TRBV7-9,TRBD1,NA,CASSFQQGDASPLHF,TGTGCCAGCAGCTTCCAACAGGGGGACGCTTCACCCCTCCACTTT
TRBJ1-5,TRBV6-6,TRBD1,once,CASSRLDRRSNQPQHF,TGTGCCAGCAGCCGTTTGGACAGGCGATCTAATCAGCCCCAGCATTTT
TRBJ1-6,TRBV5-1,NA,NA,CASSPQAGPRNSPLHF,TGCGCCAGCAGCCCCCAAGCGGGACCAAGAAATTCACCCCTCCACTTT
TRBJ1-4,TRBV19,NA,NA,CASSIGTLIETNEKLFF,TGTGCCAGTAGTATTGGGACACTTATAGAAACTAATGAAAAACTGTTTTTT
TRBJ1-2,TRBV5-1,NA,NA,CASSPAGGLRGGYTF,TGCGCCAGCAGCCCGGCGGGGGGGCTGAGGGGAGGCTACACCTTC
TRBJ1-2,TRBV7-9,TRBD1,NA,CASSLGDGTDYGYTF,TGTGCCAGCAGCCTAGGTGATGGGACAGACTATGGCTACACCTTC
TRBJ1-1,TRBV21-1,NA,NA,CASSEQGLNTEAFF,TGTGCCAGCAGTGAACAGGGGCTGAACACTGAAGCTTTCTTT
TRBJ1-2,TRBV29-1,TRBD1,NA,CSVEGQGLDYGYTF,TGCAGCGTTGAGGGACAGGGCCTTGACTATGGCTACACCTTC
TRBJ2-3,TRBV13,NA,NA,CASSFPGNTQYF,TGTGCCAGCAGCTTCCCGGGGAATACGCAGTATTTT
TRBJ1-2,TRBV6-5,NA,NA,CASSYSTLTANYGYTF,TGTGCCAGCAGTTACTCGACCCTGACTGCTAACTATGGCTACACCTTC